This T cell receptor beta chain was observed in a study of control samples from healthy donors and cancer patients. The protocol was immunoSEQ multiplex PCR, while the TCRdb copy is restricted to in-frame clones and leaves out a portion. Of tens of thousands of clones listed, just under 90% are singletons. The CDR3 extends over 17 amino acids. The sequencing input was blood. The clonotype originates from a man aged 50-60 years in good health. The genes are TRBV21-1 and TRBJ1-1. TRBV21-1 is a recognized pseudogene. The chain's CDR3 is CASSKRTGASLNTEAFF. In DNA, the CDR3 is TGTGCCAGCAGCAAGCGTACGGGGGCATCATTGAACACTGAAGCTTTCTTT.